Each of the 6 T cell receptor beta chains below was sequenced from the same sample in a study of siplizumab effects on memory and regulatory T cells. Clones were read by immunoSEQ multiplex PCR, and TCRdb kept only the in-frame ones, dropping some. The sample includes 95,000 to 100,000 clones, over 90% of them seen just once. The sample was non-Treg CD4+ T cells sorted from blood. These receptors were collected from a human donor in good health.

The chain has TRBV28 and TRBJ2-7, with 10 positions matching TRBD1. Germline assignment: CDR1 MDHEN and CDR2 SYDVKM. There are 13 residues in the CDR3. The J segment lost 9 bases and the V segment lost 7 bases, leaving 9 bases of the junction unmatched. The CDR3 DNA is TGTGCCAGCAACCCGGGACAGGGGCGATCGCAGTACTTC. This sequence encodes CASNPGQGRSQYF.

The chain uses TRBV15 and TRBJ2-3; D could derive from TRBD1 or TRBD2 (5 bases each). Germline CDR1 LNHNV, CDR2 YYDKDF (reference sequence). The CDR3 sequence is 16 residues long. Deletions cut 5 bases from V and 6 bases from J, with 21 bases between. CDR3 DNA: TGTGCCACCAGCCTACGAGGGTTCAGGGTTCGCGATACGCAGTATTTT. Translated: CATSLRGFRVRDTQYF.

The chain combines TRBV4-2 with TRBJ1-3; D is perhaps TRBD1 (5 bases). The CDR3 length is 15 residues. Per the germline V gene, CDR1 is LGHNA and CDR2 is YNFKEQ. V lost 1 base and J lost 0, with 7 bases in between. This CDR3 reads CASSQGGISGNTIYF. The CDR3 region has the DNA TGTGCCAGCAGCCAAGGGGGCATCTCTGGAAACACCATATATTTT.

The table lists this clone with a count of one. The chain combines TRBV14 with TRBJ1-1, with no clear D. V lost 4 bases and J lost 0, with 3 bases in between. Germline lookup yields CDR1 SGHDN and CDR2 FVKESK. CDR3 length: 12 amino acids. The DNA of the CDR3 is TGTGCCAGCAGCCTTATGAACACTGAAGCTTTCTTT. It encodes CASSLMNTEAFF.

The chain uses TRBV5-1 and TRBJ2-1, with 7 positions matching TRBD1. There are 16 residues in the CDR3. CDR1 is SGHRS, CDR2 YFSETQ, per germline. Germline trimming cut 5 bases from V and 7 bases from J; bases unmatched to any gene: 15. CDR3 in DNA: TGCGCCAGCAGGGGTACAGGGGTTAATTCGCGGAATGAGCAGTTCTTC. It codes for CASRGTGVNSRNEQFF. The full variable domain, with the rest looked up from reference TRBV5-1 and TRBJ2-1, is KAGVTQTPRYLIKTRGQQVTLSCSPISGHRSVSWYQQTPGQGLQFLFEYFSETQRNKGNFPGRFSGRQFSNSRSEMNVSTLELGDSALYLCASRGTGVNSRNEQFFGPGTRLTVL.

This chain uses TRBV19 with TRBJ1-1, with D hard to call. The CDR3 runs to 13 residues. CDR1 LNHDA and CDR2 SQIVND come from the germline V gene (reference sequence). Trimming shortened V by 3 bases and J by 0 bases, and 5 bases separated the two germline ends. CDR3 nucleotides: TGTGCCAGTAGTATCGGGATGAACACTGAAGCTTTCTTT. It is translated as CASSIGMNTEAFF.